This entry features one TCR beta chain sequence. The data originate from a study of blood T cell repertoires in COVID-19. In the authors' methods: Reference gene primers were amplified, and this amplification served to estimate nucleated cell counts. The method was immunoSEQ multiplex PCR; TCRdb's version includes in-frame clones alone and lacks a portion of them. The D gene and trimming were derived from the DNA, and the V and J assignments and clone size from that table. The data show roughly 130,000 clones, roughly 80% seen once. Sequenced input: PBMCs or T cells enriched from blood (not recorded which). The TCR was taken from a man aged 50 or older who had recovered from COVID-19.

CDR3 in amino acids: CASSQLTGRSNEKLFF. CDR3 nucleotide sequence: TGTGCCAGCAGCCAATTGACAGGGCGCTCTAATGAAAAACTGTTTTTT. The chain links TRBV5-6 to TRBJ1-4, with 7 bases lining up with TRBD1. The CDR3 has 16 amino acids. J was trimmed by 3 bases and V by 4 bases; bases with no gene match: 9. Germline CDR1 SGHDT, CDR2 YYEEEE.